These T cell receptor beta chains were read from a single sample in a study of T-cell memory formation after mild COVID-19. TCRdb re-called the 5' RACE reads with MiXCR, one entry per CDR3 protein. Among approximately 400,000 distinct CDR3 sequences listed, roughly 18% were seen once. The sample was PBMCs or a T cell subset sorted from them (not recorded which). All receptors derive from a man aged 18 to 30 who had mild COVID-19 (a few samples of this study predate the infection). Cell type and time point are not known. Each CDR3 is given with its conserved first and last residue. The D gene is left open where the match is weak. The size of a clone is reported for some rows only, either as once, few or many, or as a class for expanded clones.

clone_size: .; v_call: TRBV5-1; j_call: TRBJ2-1; d_call: .; cdr3_nt: TGCGCCAGCAGCTTGGCCGGGGACACCCCAAAGCAGTTCTTC; cdr3_aa: CASSLAGDTPKQFF
clone_size: few; v_call: TRBV29-1; j_call: TRBJ2-5; d_call: .; cdr3_nt: TGCAGCGTTGCCCGGGGACATCGGCAAGAGACCCAGTACTTC; cdr3_aa: CSVARGHRQETQYF
clone_size: .; v_call: TRBV29-1; j_call: TRBJ2-1; d_call: TRBD2; cdr3_nt: TGCAGCGTTGACCTCGCTAGCGGGGGGGAAGACAATGAGCAGTTCTTC; cdr3_aa: CSVDLASGGEDNEQFF
clone_size: few; v_call: TRBV6-6; j_call: TRBJ2-5; d_call: .; cdr3_nt: TGTGCCAGCGGGCCTAGGGGCAGCTTTGGGGAGACCCAGTACTTC; cdr3_aa: CASGPRGSFGETQYF
clone_size: .; v_call: TRBV7-2; j_call: TRBJ2-1; d_call: .; cdr3_nt: TGTGCCAGCAGCCCCTTCCGAGAGCAGTTCTTC; cdr3_aa: CASSPFREQFF
clone_size: .; v_call: TRBV28; j_call: TRBJ2-5; d_call: .; cdr3_nt: TGTGCCAGCACCGAGACGAGGGGCCAAGAGACCCAGTACTTC; cdr3_aa: CASTETRGQETQYF
clone_size: .; v_call: TRBV27; j_call: TRBJ1-5; d_call: .; cdr3_nt: TGTGCCAGCACTCCCCGGGGGGTAGTGGATCAGCCCCAGCATTTT; cdr3_aa: CASTPRGVVDQPQHF
clone_size: few; v_call: TRBV7-9; j_call: TRBJ2-3; d_call: .; cdr3_nt: TGTGCCAGCAGCTTATTTGCAGATACGCAGTATTTT; cdr3_aa: CASSLFADTQYF
clone_size: few; v_call: TRBV7-8; j_call: TRBJ1-1; d_call: TRBD1; cdr3_nt: TGTGCCAGCAGCTTAAGGGCGAGGGACAGGGGGATTTACACTGAAGCTTTCTTT; cdr3_aa: CASSLRARDRGIYTEAFF
clone_size: few; v_call: TRBV24-1; j_call: TRBJ2-1; d_call: TRBD1; cdr3_nt: TGTGCCACCAGTGACCTACGGACAGGGGCAATCCGGGAGCAGTTCTTC; cdr3_aa: CATSDLRTGAIREQFF
clone_size: few; v_call: TRBV5-1; j_call: TRBJ2-4; d_call: TRBD1; cdr3_nt: TGCGCCAGCAGCTCGGGGACAGGGACGCCGTCAGGAAACATTCAGTACTTC; cdr3_aa: CASSSGTGTPSGNIQYF
clone_size: .; v_call: TRBV20-1; j_call: TRBJ2-5; d_call: .; cdr3_nt: TGCAGTGCTAGAGGGGGGGTCGGAGAGACCCAGTACTTC; cdr3_aa: CSARGGVGETQYF
clone_size: .; v_call: TRBV28; j_call: TRBJ2-3; d_call: TRBD1; cdr3_nt: TGTGCCAGCAGTTTATCAAGGCAGGGGACAGGCCCGGCGGATACGCAGTATTTT; cdr3_aa: CASSLSRQGTGPADTQYF
clone_size: .; v_call: TRBV28; j_call: TRBJ2-2; d_call: .; cdr3_nt: TGTGCCAGCCGAGGGATTACCGGGGAGCTGTTTTTT; cdr3_aa: CASRGITGELFF
clone_size: .; v_call: TRBV12-3/TRBV12-4; j_call: TRBJ1-3; d_call: TRBD1; cdr3_nt: TGTGCCAGCGGAGGGGGCAGGGGAAACACCATATATTTT; cdr3_aa: CASGGGRGNTIYF
clone_size: .; v_call: TRBV27; j_call: TRBJ1-2; d_call: .; cdr3_nt: TGCACCAGCACCGTTCCCTTCCTCTTTTGGTTCTACACCTTC; cdr3_aa: CTSTVPFLFWFYTF
clone_size: many; v_call: TRBV6-5; j_call: TRBJ2-1; d_call: TRBD1; cdr3_nt: TGTGCCAGCAGTTACTCGAGTTCAGGGGGTTACAATGAGCAGTTCTTC; cdr3_aa: CASSYSSSGGYNEQFF